This T cell receptor beta chain was documented in a study of preoperative IRX-2 immunotherapy in early breast cancer. The germline V gene encodes CDR1 SGHDN and CDR2 FVKESK. V gave up 4 bases and J gave up 2 bases, with 11 bases separating them. This CDR3 is built from 14 residues. Treatment noted: preoperative locoregional IRX-2 cytokine immunotherapy. Using immunoSEQ multiplex PCR, the repertoire was profiled, and TCRdb retains in-frame clones only, with some absent. The profile shows more than 25,000 clones, approximately 75% of them singletons. Source: lymph node tissue, taken after IRX-2 immunotherapy. J is TRBJ1-1 and V is TRBV14, with D tentatively TRBD1 (6 bases). This TCR came from a human donor with breast cancer. The DNA for the CDR3 is TGTGCCAGCAGCCTCCAGACAGGTAACACTGAAGCTTTCTTT. Translation gives CASSLQTGNTEAFF.